These T cell receptor beta chains were read from a single sample in a study of blood T cell repertoires in COVID-19. Assay used: immunoSEQ multiplex PCR; TCRdb lists only in-frame clones, some missing. Of approximately 50,000 clones in the sample, over 75% were seen once. Sequences were obtained from peripheral blood. These receptors were collected from a human donor in a cohort sampled during active COVID-19. Each CDR3 is given with its conserved first and last residue. The D gene is left open where the match is weak. Expanded clones are given a class, and other clones once, few, many or no size at all.

clone_size j_call d_call v_call cdr3_nt cdr3_aa
few TRBJ1-1 - TRBV10-3 TGTGCCATCAGTGAGTCGAGGGTAGGAACTGAAGCTTTCTTT CAISESRVGTEAFF
- TRBJ2-3 - TRBV21-1 TGTGCCAGCAGTAAAAGGTTGTGGGAGGATCACACAGATACGCAGTATTTT CASSKRLWEDHTDTQYF
- TRBJ2-7 TRBD2 TRBV5-1 TGCGCCAGCAGCTTGGAATTAGCGGGGCCCTACGAGCAGTACTTC CASSLELAGPYEQYF
- TRBJ1-5 - TRBV28 TGTGCCAGCAGTTTGGCAGGGGACGGCCAGCCCCAGCATTTT CASSLAGDGQPQHF
- TRBJ2-3 - TRBV29-1 TGCAGCGTTGATTGGGCAGGGATTAAAGAAATGGATACGCAGTATTTT CSVDWAGIKEMDTQYF
- TRBJ1-1 - TRBV7-9 TGTGCCAGCGGCTCCACAGTGGGCACTGAAGCTTTCTTT CASGSTVGTEAFF
- TRBJ2-5 - TRBV6-2/TRBV6-3 TGTGCCAGCAGTTTGGGGGCGGCGGAGACCCAGTACTTC CASSLGAAETQYF
- TRBJ1-1 - TRBV13 TGTGCCAGCAGCTTAGTATCGAACACTGAAGCTTTCTTT CASSLVSNTEAFF
- TRBJ2-5 TRBD2 TRBV4-1 TGCGCCAGCAGCCAAGATAGAGGGAGGGGAGAGACCCAGTACTTC CASSQDRGRGETQYF
- TRBJ2-3 - TRBV11-3 TGTGCCAGCAGCCCGCGGACGGGAGTTGGCGTAGATACGCAGTATTTT CASSPRTGVGVDTQYF
- TRBJ2-5 - TRBV5-1 TGCGCCAGCAGCTTGATATCCGACCAAGAGACCCAGTACTTC CASSLISDQETQYF
- TRBJ2-1 - TRBV29-1 TGCAGCGTTGAAAGCGTTACCTACAATGAGCAGTTCTTC CSVESVTYNEQFF
- TRBJ1-6 TRBD1 TRBV5-1 TGCGCCAGCAGCCAGGGGGGAGTTGGTTCACCCCTCCACTTT CASSQGGVGSPLHF
- TRBJ2-5 TRBD2 TRBV18 TGTGCCAGCTCACCACCGTGGCTAGCGGGAGTAGTTTTCGGAGAGACCCAGTACTTC CASSPPWLAGVVFGETQYF
- TRBJ2-3 - TRBV6-5 TGTGCCAGCAGCCGTACAGATACGCAGTATTTT CASSRTDTQYF
few TRBJ2-1 TRBD1 TRBV11-3 TGTGCCAGCAGCTTAGGTGTCCAGGGGGCCTATGAGCAGTTCTTC CASSLGVQGAYEQFF
- TRBJ2-7 TRBD2 TRBV27 TGTGCCAGCAGTGGACTACTAGCGGGGCTCTACGAGCAGTACTTC CASSGLLAGLYEQYF
- TRBJ2-1 - TRBV6-6 TGTGCCAGCAGCCTTAGCGGATCCTCCTACAATGAGCAGTTCTTC CASSLSGSSYNEQFF
medium-sized TRBJ2-1 - TRBV27 TGTGCCAGCAGTTTCCCGGGTCCGACCGGGGAGCAGTTCTTC CASSFPGPTGEQFF
- TRBJ1-4 - TRBV9 TGTGCCAGCAGCCCCAGGGACAATAAGTCCCCAGCGACTAATGAAAAACTGTTTTTT CASSPRDNKSPATNEKLFF
- TRBJ2-1 TRBD1 TRBV18 TGTGCCAGCTCACCCTATGGACAGGGGAGAAGCAATGAGCAGTTCTTC CASSPYGQGRSNEQFF
- TRBJ2-3 TRBD2 TRBV30 TGTGCCTGGAGTGGGCTAGCGGGAGGTAATAGGGCCCCCCCAGATACGCAGTATTTT CAWSGLAGGNRAPPDTQYF
- TRBJ1-3 TRBD1 TRBV7-9 TGTGCCAGCAGCTTAGGAGGGACAGGATCGATTAGGGGAAACACCATATATTTT CASSLGGTGSIRGNTIYF
- TRBJ2-3 - TRBV30 TGTGCCTGGAGTGTCCTAGCAGAGAGCACAGATACGCAGTATTTT CAWSVLAESTDTQYF
- TRBJ2-5 - TRBV28 TGTGCCAGCAGCGGGCGACAGTTCCAAGAGACCCAGTACTTC CASSGRQFQETQYF
- TRBJ1-3 TRBD1 TRBV28 TGTGCCAGCAGGCCCCGGACAGGGCTTCTTGAACTTGGAAACACCATATATTTT CASRPRTGLLELGNTIYF
- TRBJ1-2 - TRBV30 TGTGCCTGGACGCGGGGGGCGTTTGGCTACACCTTC CAWTRGAFGYTF
once TRBJ2-5 TRBD2 TRBV9 TGTGCCAGCAGCGTAGTCGGGAGGTCCGAGACCCAGTACTTC CASSVVGRSETQYF
once TRBJ1-1 TRBD1 TRBV6-1 TGTGCCAGCAGTGAAGGACAGGGGTTTAGAACTGAAGCTTTCTTT CASSEGQGFRTEAFF
- TRBJ2-3 - TRBV24-1 TGTGCCGTCAGGACAGGCACAGATACGCAGTATTTT CAVRTGTDTQYF
- TRBJ1-2 TRBD1 TRBV27 TGTGCCAGCAGTTTCTCACAGGGGGTCAACTATGGCTACACCTTC CASSFSQGVNYGYTF
- TRBJ2-7 - TRBV5-5 TGTGCCAGCAGCGAAACTACCGTCTCCTACGAGCAGTACTTC CASSETTVSYEQYF
- TRBJ1-1 - TRBV6-6 TGTGCCAGCAGTAAGGTGGCCCGAGGGGGCACTGAAGCTTTCTTT CASSKVARGGTEAFF
- TRBJ1-5 - TRBV2 TGTGCCAGCAGTGTAGAGTCCAGCAATCAGCCCCAGCATTTT CASSVESSNQPQHF
- TRBJ2-7 TRBD1 TRBV4-3 TGCGCCAGCAGCCCCGACAGGGGCACCTACGAGCAGTACTTC CASSPDRGTYEQYF
- TRBJ2-5 - TRBV5-1 TGCGCCAGCAGCTTGGTAGCGGTACAAGAGACCCAGTACTTC CASSLVAVQETQYF
- TRBJ2-2 - TRBV19 TGTGCCAGTAGTATAGGCCGGACTAACACCGGGGAGCTGTTTTTT CASSIGRTNTGELFF
once TRBJ1-3 TRBD1 TRBV5-1 TGCGCCAGCAGCTTTCAGGGGGCCCAAGGAAACACCATATATTTT CASSFQGAQGNTIYF
few TRBJ2-2 TRBD2 TRBV5-1 TGCGCCAGCAGCCTAGCGACTAGCGGGAGTGTGGAAACCGGGGAGCTGTTTTTT CASSLATSGSVETGELFF
- TRBJ2-3 TRBD2 TRBV5-5 TGTGCCAGCAGCCCGAGACAGCGGGGTAGCACAGATACGCAGTATTTT CASSPRQRGSTDTQYF
- TRBJ2-3 TRBD2 TRBV6-5 TGTGCCAGCAGTTTGTCGGGACTAGGCACAGATACGCAGTATTTT CASSLSGLGTDTQYF
- TRBJ2-1 TRBD2 TRBV28 TGTGCCAGCGCGGGCTTTGCGGGAGGGATCAATGAGCAGTTCTTC CASAGFAGGINEQFF
- TRBJ2-1 - TRBV10-1 TGCGCCAGCAGTTCCGAGCGGGTCCATAGCAATGAGCAGTTCTTC CASSSERVHSNEQFF
- TRBJ2-1 - TRBV7-9 TGTGCCAGCAGCTTAGGAGGCGGGGCCCACAATGAGCAGTTCTTC CASSLGGGAHNEQFF
- TRBJ2-3 - TRBV11-3 TGTGCCAGCAGCCCAGGACCCCCGGGGACAGATACGCAGTATTTT CASSPGPPGTDTQYF
- TRBJ2-3 TRBD2 TRBV6-2/TRBV6-3 TGTGCCAGCAGCCATGGGACTAGCGGGAGCGGGGATACGCAGTATTTT CASSHGTSGSGDTQYF
- TRBJ2-7 - TRBV19 TGTGCCAGTAGTACATTTGCTTGGGGGAGGACCTACGAGCAGTACTTC CASSTFAWGRTYEQYF
- TRBJ2-2 TRBD2 TRBV7-6 TGTGCCAGCAGCTTAGCGGTGGCGGGAGGAACCGGGGAGCTGTTTTTT CASSLAVAGGTGELFF
- TRBJ2-1 TRBD2 TRBV9 TGTGCCAGCAGCGCCGGGGGGGTAGCCGGGCTTGGGCAGTTCTTC CASSAGGVAGLGQFF
once TRBJ2-3 - TRBV27 TGTGCCAGCAGTTTTCGGGAGAGAGGTGATACGCAGTATTTT CASSFRERGDTQYF
- TRBJ1-2 - TRBV16 TGTGCCAGCAGCCAATCGAGGGAAGGAGGCTATGGCTACACCTTC CASSQSREGGYGYTF
- TRBJ2-3 TRBD2 TRBV7-8 TGTGCCAGCAGCTTAGTGACTAGCGGGAGTACAGATACGCAGTATTTT CASSLVTSGSTDTQYF
- TRBJ1-6 TRBD1 TRBV28 TGTGCCAGCAGACGAGGACAGGGCAGAGTAGATTCACCCCTCCACTTT CASRRGQGRVDSPLHF
- TRBJ2-6 - TRBV10-3 TGTGCCATCAGTGAGACGGGGGTTGACTCTGGGGCCAACGTCCTGACTTTC CAISETGVDSGANVLTF
- TRBJ1-4 - TRBV4-1 TGCGCCAGCAGCCAAGAAACCCCCCGCACCGGAAAACTGTTTTTT CASSQETPRTGKLFF
- TRBJ1-4 - TRBV11-2 TGTGCCAGCAGTTCTATCCAGGGGAACGGGGCGGCAAAACTGTTTTTT CASSSIQGNGAAKLFF